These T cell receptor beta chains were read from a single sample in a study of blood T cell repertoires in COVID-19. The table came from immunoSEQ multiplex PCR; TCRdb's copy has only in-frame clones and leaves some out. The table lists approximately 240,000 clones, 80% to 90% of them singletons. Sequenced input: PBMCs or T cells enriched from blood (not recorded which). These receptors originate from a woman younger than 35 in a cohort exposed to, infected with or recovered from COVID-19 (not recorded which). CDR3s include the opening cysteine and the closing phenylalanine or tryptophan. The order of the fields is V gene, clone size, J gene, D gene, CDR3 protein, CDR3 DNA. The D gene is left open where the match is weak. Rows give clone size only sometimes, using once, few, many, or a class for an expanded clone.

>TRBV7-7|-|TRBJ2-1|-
CASSLGESSYNEQFF
TGTGCTAGCAGCTTAGGCGAGAGCTCCTACAATGAGCAGTTCTTC
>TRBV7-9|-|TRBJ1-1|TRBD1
CASSLDRTPEAFF
TGTGCCAGCAGCTTGGACAGGACCCCTGAAGCTTTCTTT
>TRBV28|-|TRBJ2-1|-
CASSPPGDTNEQFF
TGTGCCAGCAGTCCGCCCGGGGATACGAATGAGCAGTTCTTC
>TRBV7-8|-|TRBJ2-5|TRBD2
CASSDGGTGWETQYF
TGTGCCAGCAGTGACGGGGGGACTGGGTGGGAGACCCAGTACTTC
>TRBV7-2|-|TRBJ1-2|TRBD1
CASSPKTGAGYGYTF
TGTGCCAGCAGCCCGAAGACAGGGGCTGGTTATGGCTACACCTTC
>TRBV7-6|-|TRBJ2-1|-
CASSSTRWQFF
TGTGCCAGCAGCTCCACTAGGTGGCAGTTCTTC
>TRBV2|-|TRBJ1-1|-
CASSERGRRRAEAFF
TGTGCCAGCAGTGAGCGGGGACGGCGGAGGGCTGAAGCTTTCTTT
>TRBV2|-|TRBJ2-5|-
CASRTDTETQYF
TGTGCCAGCAGGACTGATACAGAGACCCAGTACTTC
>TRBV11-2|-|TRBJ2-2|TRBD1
CASSYRTGGRTGELFF
TGTGCCAGCAGCTACCGGACAGGGGGCCGAACCGGGGAGCTGTTTTTT
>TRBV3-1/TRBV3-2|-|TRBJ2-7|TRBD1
CASSQRGTGYNHEQYF
TGTGCCAGCAGCCAAAGGGGGACAGGGTACAACCACGAGCAGTACTTC
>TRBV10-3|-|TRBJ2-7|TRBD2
CAISESGGGEEQYF
TGTGCCATCAGTGAGTCGGGGGGAGGGGAAGAGCAGTACTTC
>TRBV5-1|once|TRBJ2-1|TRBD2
CASRTSGFHEQFF
TGCGCCAGCAGGACTAGCGGCTTTCATGAGCAGTTCTTC
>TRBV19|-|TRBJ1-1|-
CASSIRIGEAFF
TGTGCCAGTAGTATAAGAATCGGTGAAGCTTTCTTT
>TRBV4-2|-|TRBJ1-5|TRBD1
CASSQEGRGSNQPQHF
TGTGCCAGCAGCCAAGAGGGCAGGGGGAGCAATCAGCCCCAGCATTTT
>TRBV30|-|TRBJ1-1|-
CAWSVGAASYTEAFF
TGTGCCTGGAGTGTGGGGGCGGCCTCGTACACTGAAGCTTTCTTT
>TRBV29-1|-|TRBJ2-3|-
CSVGAGSSTDTQYF
TGCAGCGTGGGAGCTGGTTCTAGCACAGATACGCAGTATTTT
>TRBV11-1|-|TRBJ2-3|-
CASSLGGFRFTDTQYF
TGTGCCAGCAGCCTCGGCGGTTTCCGATTTACAGATACGCAGTATTTT
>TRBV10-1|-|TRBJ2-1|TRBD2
CASSLAGLRYNEQFF
TGCGCCAGCAGTCTAGCGGGACTAAGATACAATGAGCAGTTCTTC